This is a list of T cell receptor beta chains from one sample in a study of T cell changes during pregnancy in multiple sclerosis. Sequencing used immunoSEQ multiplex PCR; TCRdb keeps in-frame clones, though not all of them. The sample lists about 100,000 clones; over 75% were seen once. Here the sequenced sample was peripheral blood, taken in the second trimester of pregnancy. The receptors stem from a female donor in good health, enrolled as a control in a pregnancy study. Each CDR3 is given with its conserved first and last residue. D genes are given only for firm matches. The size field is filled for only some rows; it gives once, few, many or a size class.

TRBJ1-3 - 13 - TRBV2 CASSRDSGNTIYF TGTGCCAGCAGCAGGGACTCTGGAAACACCATATATTTT
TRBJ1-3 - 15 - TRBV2 CASRMGHFSGNTIYF TGTGCCAGCAGAATGGGACATTTCTCTGGAAACACCATATATTTT
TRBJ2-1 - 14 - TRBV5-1 CASSLARGGDEQFF TGCGCCAGCAGCTTGGCTCGGGGCGGGGATGAGCAGTTCTTC
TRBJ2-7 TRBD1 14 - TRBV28 CASRPGQPPYEQYF TGTGCCAGCAGACCGGGACAGCCACCCTACGAGCAGTACTTC
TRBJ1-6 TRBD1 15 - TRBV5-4 CASSLDRGVGSPLHF TGTGCCAGCAGCTTGGACAGGGGAGTAGGTTCACCCCTCCACTTT
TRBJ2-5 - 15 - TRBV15 CATSRDWGPGETQYF TGTGCCACCAGCAGAGATTGGGGGCCGGGGGAGACCCAGTACTTC
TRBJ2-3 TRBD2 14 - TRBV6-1 CASSPGLATDTQYF TGTGCCAGCAGTCCGGGACTAGCTACAGATACGCAGTATTTT
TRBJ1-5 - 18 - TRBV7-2 CASSPQGVYRRSNQPQHF TGTGCCAGCAGCCCTCAAGGGGTCTACAGGAGAAGCAATCAGCCCCAGCATTTT
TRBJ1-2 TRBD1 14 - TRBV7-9 CASSSPGQGRGYTF TGTGCCAGCAGCTCCCCGGGACAGGGGAGGGGCTACACCTTC
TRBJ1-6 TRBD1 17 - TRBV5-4 CASSLAGTGGGNSPLHF TGTGCCAGCAGCTTGGCAGGGACAGGGGGCGGTAATTCACCCCTCCACTTT
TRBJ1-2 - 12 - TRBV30 CAWSLTSYGYTF TGTGCCTGGAGTCTAACCTCCTATGGCTACACCTTC
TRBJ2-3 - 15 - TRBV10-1 CASSESFVGADTQYF TGCGCCAGCAGTGAGTCCTTCGTCGGAGCTGATACGCAGTATTTT
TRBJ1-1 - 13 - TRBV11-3 CASSLNRDTEAFF TGTGCCAGCAGCTTGAACAGGGACACTGAAGCTTTCTTT
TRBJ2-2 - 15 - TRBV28 CASSLELVNTGELFF TGTGCCAGCAGTTTGGAGCTGGTGAACACCGGGGAGCTGTTTTTT
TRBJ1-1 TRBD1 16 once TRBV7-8 CASSLARDRGRGEAFF TGTGCCAGCAGCTTAGCCCGGGACAGGGGTAGGGGTGAAGCTTTCTTT
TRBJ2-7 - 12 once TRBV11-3 CASSLQGEEQYF TGTGCCAGCAGCTTACAGGGCGAAGAGCAGTACTTC
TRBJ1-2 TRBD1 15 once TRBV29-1 CSVGDRAPAFYGYTF TGCAGCGTTGGGGACAGGGCTCCGGCGTTCTATGGCTACACCTTC
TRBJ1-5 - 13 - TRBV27 CASSLWQGQPQHF TGTGCCAGCAGTTTATGGCAGGGCCAGCCCCAGCATTTT
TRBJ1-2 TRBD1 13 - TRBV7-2 CASSLDRGDGYTF TGTGCCAGCAGCTTGGACAGGGGCGACGGCTACACCTTC
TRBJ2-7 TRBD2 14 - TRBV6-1 CASKRTSGAYEQYF TGTGCCAGCAAACGGACTAGCGGTGCCTACGAGCAGTACTTC
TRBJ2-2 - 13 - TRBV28 CASSSDYLGELFF TGTGCCAGCAGTTCGGACTATCTTGGGGAGCTGTTTTTT
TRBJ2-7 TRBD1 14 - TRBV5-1 CASSLGQSSYEQYF TGCGCCAGCAGCCTGGGACAGAGCTCCTACGAGCAGTACTTC
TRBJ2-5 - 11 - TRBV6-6 CASSYPGAQYF TGTGCCAGCAGTTACCCCGGGGCCCAGTACTTC
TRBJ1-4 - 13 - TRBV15 CATRGGANEKLFF TGTGCCACCAGAGGGGGGGCGAATGAAAAACTGTTTTTT
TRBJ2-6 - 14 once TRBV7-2 CASSSTSGANVLTF TGTGCCAGCAGCTCGACATCCGGGGCCAACGTCCTGACTTTC
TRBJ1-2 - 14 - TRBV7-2 CASSPPGGLDGYTF TGTGCCAGCAGCCCTCCGGGGGGTTTGGATGGCTACACCTTC
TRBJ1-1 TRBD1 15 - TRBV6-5 CASSSWTGDSTEAFF TGTGCCAGCAGTTCGTGGACAGGGGATAGCACTGAAGCTTTCTTT
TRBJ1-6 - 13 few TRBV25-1 CASSVQGNSPLHF TGTGCCAGCAGTGTTCAGGGGAATTCACCCCTCCACTTT
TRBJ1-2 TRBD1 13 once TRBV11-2 CASSLDSGGGYTF TGTGCCAGCAGCTTGGATTCAGGGGGTGGCTACACCTTC
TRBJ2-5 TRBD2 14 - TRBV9 CASSVERGPETQYF TGTGCCAGCAGCGTAGAGCGGGGCCCGGAGACCCAGTACTTC
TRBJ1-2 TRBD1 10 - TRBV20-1 CSARGGQGSF TGCAGTGCTAGAGGCGGACAGGGATCATTC
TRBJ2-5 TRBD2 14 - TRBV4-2 CASSPGGGEETQYF TGTGCCAGCAGCCCCGGCGGGGGGGAAGAGACCCAGTACTTC
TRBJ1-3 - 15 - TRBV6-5 CASSVLQGTGNTIYF TGTGCCAGCAGTGTCTTACAGGGAACTGGAAACACCATATATTTT
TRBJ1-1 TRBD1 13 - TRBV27 CASWDRENTEAFF TGTGCCAGCTGGGACAGAGAAAACACTGAAGCTTTCTTT
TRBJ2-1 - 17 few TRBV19 CASSIGRGHLIMNEQFF TGTGCCAGTAGTATAGGAAGGGGACACCTAATTATGAATGAGCAGTTCTTC
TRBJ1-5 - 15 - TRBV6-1 CASSAQGGMAQPQHF TGTGCCAGCAGTGCCCAGGGCGGTATGGCTCAGCCCCAGCATTTT
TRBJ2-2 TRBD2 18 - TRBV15 CATRTKDSGSWNTGELFF TGTGCCACCAGGACGAAGGATAGCGGGAGTTGGAACACCGGGGAGCTGTTTTTT
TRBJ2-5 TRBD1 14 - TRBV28 CASSSDRAQETQYF TGTGCCAGCAGTTCCGACAGGGCCCAAGAGACCCAGTACTTC
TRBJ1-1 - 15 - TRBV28 CASSPPPGGAWWAFF TGTGCCAGCAGTCCGCCTCCGGGAGGGGCCTGGTGGGCTTTCTTT
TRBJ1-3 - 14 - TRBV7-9 CASRPQGSGNTIYF TGTGCCAGCAGGCCGCAGGGGTCTGGAAACACCATATATTTT
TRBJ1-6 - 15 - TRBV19 CASSRNRADNSPLHF TGTGCCAGTAGCCGTAACAGGGCTGACAATTCACCCCTCCACTTT
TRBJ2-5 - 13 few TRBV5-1 CASTRRFQETQYF TGCGCCAGCACTAGGAGGTTCCAAGAGACCCAGTACTTC
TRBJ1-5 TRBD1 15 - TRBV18 CASSTGTVRNQPQHF TGTGCCAGCTCAACAGGGACAGTCCGCAATCAGCCCCAGCATTTT
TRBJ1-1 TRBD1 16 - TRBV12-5 CASGLVGEGAPTEAFF TGTGCTAGTGGTTTGGTAGGCGAGGGGGCGCCCACTGAAGCTTTCTTT
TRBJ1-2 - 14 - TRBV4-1 CASSQESLNYGYTF TGCGCCAGCAGCCAAGAGTCTCTGAACTATGGCTACACCTTC
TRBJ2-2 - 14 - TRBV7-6 CASKYSQGSGELFF TGTGCCAGCAAGTACTCCCAGGGAAGCGGGGAGCTGTTTTTT
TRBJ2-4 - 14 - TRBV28 CASSEAGLGDIQYF TGTGCCAGCAGTGAAGCGGGCCTGGGGGACATTCAGTACTTC
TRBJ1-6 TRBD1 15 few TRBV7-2 CASSYSGQENSPLHF TGTGCCAGCAGCTACTCCGGACAGGAAAACTCACCCCTCCACTTT
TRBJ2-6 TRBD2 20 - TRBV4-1 CASSQEGRASGVSGANVLTF TGCGCCAGCAGCCAAGAAGGGCGGGCTAGCGGGGTCTCTGGGGCCAACGTCCTGACTTTC
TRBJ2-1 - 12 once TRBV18 CASSPPPNEQFF TGTGCCAGCTCACCTCCTCCCAATGAGCAGTTCTTC
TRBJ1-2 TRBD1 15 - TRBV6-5 CASSYLDRTGAGYTF TGTGCCAGCAGTTACCTGGATCGGACAGGGGCTGGCTACACCTTC
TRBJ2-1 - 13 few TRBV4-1 CASSQVGNNEQFF TGCGCCAGCAGCCAAGTTGGCAACAATGAGCAGTTCTTC